This T cell receptor beta chain was documented in a study of cytomegalovirus exposure and HLA in healthy donors. Germline CDR1 and CDR2: MNHNS and SASEGT. The V and J ends lost 1 base and 0 bases respectively, with 9 bases between them. The CDR3 is made up of 15 amino acids. Amplification used 60 Vbeta primers and 13 Jbeta primers. This table comes from immunoSEQ multiplex PCR, and its TCRdb copy is limited to in-frame clones, with some not included. The sample contains approximately 150,000 clones, 60% to 80% of which appear only once. Worth noting for this clone: Its antigen is currently unknown.

Regarding the study as a whole: On later analysis, the bulk of CMV-associated TCR beta chains appeared to be HLA-restricted.

The clonotype comes from a young woman in good health and CMV-seronegative. The chain has TRBV6-1 and TRBJ1-1; D is ambiguous. The sample taken for sequencing was PBMCs. For the CDR3, the DNA is TGTGCCAGCAGTGAAGGTCGGAGGCTGAACACTGAAGCTTTCTTT. Residues: CASSEGRRLNTEAFF.